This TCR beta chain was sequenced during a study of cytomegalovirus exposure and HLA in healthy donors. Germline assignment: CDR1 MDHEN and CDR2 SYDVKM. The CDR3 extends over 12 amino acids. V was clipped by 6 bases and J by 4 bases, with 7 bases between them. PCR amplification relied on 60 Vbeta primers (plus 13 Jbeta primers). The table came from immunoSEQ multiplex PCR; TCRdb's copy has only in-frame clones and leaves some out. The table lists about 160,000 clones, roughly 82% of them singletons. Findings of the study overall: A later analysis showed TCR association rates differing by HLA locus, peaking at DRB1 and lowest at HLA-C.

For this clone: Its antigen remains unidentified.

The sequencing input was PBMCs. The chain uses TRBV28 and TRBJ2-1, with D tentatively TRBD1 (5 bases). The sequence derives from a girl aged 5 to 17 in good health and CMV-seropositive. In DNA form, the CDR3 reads TGTGCCAGCAGACAGGAGTACAATGAGCAGTTCTTC. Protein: CASRQEYNEQFF.